This entry lists 29 T cell receptor beta chains sequenced from one sample in a study of blood T cell repertoires in COVID-19 (dated by TCRdb to 2019 to 2021). Libraries were prepared through the immunoSEQ multiplex PCR assay. TCRdb carries this immuneACCESS record with in-frame sequences only. Its versions omit some clonotypes, under half of them owing to an unresolved V gene in the studies checked, with the rest unexplained. The sample has roughly 250,000 clones on record, 82% of them singletons. Clones ranked in the top ten supply approximately 13% of the sample. Sequenced input: peripheral blood. Every receptor here comes from a woman in her sixties or seventies with active or convalescent COVID-19.

The genes are TRBV7-3 and TRBJ1-1, with a weak D call TRBD1 (6 bases). CDR1 and CDR2 from the germline V gene are SGHTA and FQGTGA. This CDR3 has 16 residues. V lost 5 bases and J lost 0, with 16 bases in between. The CDR3 DNA reads as TGTGCCAGCAGCCCAATCAGGGGCCCCCTGAACACTGAAGCTTTCTTT. Its protein is CASSPIRGPLNTEAFF. Looking up the rest from reference TRBV7-3 and TRBJ1-1 gives the full variable domain: GAGVSQTPSNKVTEKGKYVELRCDPISGHTALYWYRQSLGQGPEFLIYFQGTGAADDSGLPNDRFFAVRPEGSVSTLKIQRTERGDSAVYLCASSPIRGPLNTEAFFGQGTRLTVV.

This clone was seen at least ten times. This sample includes further DNA sequences coding for the same CDR3. CDR3 sequence reads: CASSEGGAEAFF. CDR3 sequence (DNA): TGCGCCAGCAGTGAAGGGGGGGCGGAGGCTTTCTTT. The rearrangement uses TRBV10-2 and TRBJ1-1; tentatively, D is TRBD1 (6 bases). V dropped 3 bases and J dropped 11 bases, with 13 bases sitting between them. CDR1 WSHSY and CDR2 SAAADI come from the germline V gene. CDR3 size: 12 residues.

V usage is TRBV2 and J usage is TRBJ1-5; D may be TRBD1 (6 bases). Germline V gene data show CDR1 as SNHLY and CDR2 as FYNNEI. V lost 1 base to trimming and J lost 2 bases, with 9 bases between them. The CDR3 totals 15 residues. Written as DNA, the CDR3 is TGTGCCAGCAGTGAAGGGGGGGGCGGCAATCAGCCCCAGCATTTT. Translation gives CASSEGGGGNQPQHF.

V usage is TRBV27 and J usage is TRBJ2-7; 9 bases are shared with TRBD1. The CDR3 covers 17 residues. Germline loops: CDR1 MNHEY, CDR2 SMNVEV (reference sequence). V was clipped by 5 bases and J by 3 bases; unmatched bases: 14. The CDR3 loop reads CASSPFGLQGALYEQYF. CDR3 nucleotide sequence: TGTGCCAGCAGTCCTTTTGGGTTACAGGGGGCACTCTACGAGCAGTACTTC.

The genes are TRBV3-1 (or the pseudogene TRBV3-2) and TRBJ1-1; 8 positions match TRBD1. This CDR3 has 16 residues. Unmatched junction bases numbered 15, after V lost 8 bases and J lost 4 bases. The germline V gene encodes CDR1 LGHDT and CDR2 YNNKEL (reference sequence). DNA for the CDR3: TGTGCCAGCCGTGGGGCAGGGGGCACCCTGGCCACTGAAGCTTTCTTT. This gives the protein CASRGAGGTLATEAFF.

This chain links TRBV5-4 with TRBJ1-2; TRBD1 is a possible D gene (5 bases). The CDR3 spans 15 residues. Germline values: CDR1 SGHNT, CDR2 YYREEE (reference sequence). Trimming left V 7 bases short and J 3 bases short, with 19 bases between. CDR3 in DNA: TGTGCCAGCCGCGCGGGACGAGGAGAGTACTATGGCTACACCTTC. Its protein product is CASRAGRGEYYGYTF.

The J gene is TRBJ2-1, the V gene TRBV6-5; the D gene is possibly TRBD1 (5 bases). Trimming stripped 3 bases from V and 4 bases from J, with 7 bases between. From germline, CDR1 is MNHEY and CDR2 SVGAGI. The CDR3 spans 13 residues. The CDR3, as DNA: TGTGCCAGCAGTTATAGGGGATACAATGAGCAGTTCTTC. Protein product: CASSYRGYNEQFF.

The chain is built from TRBV6-6 and TRBJ1-2, with D possibly matching TRBD1 (5 bases). From germline, CDR1 is MNHNY and CDR2 SVGAGI (reference sequence). The CDR3 spans 16 residues. V lost 6 bases to trimming and J lost 8 bases, with 25 bases between them. CDR3 sequence: CASSLSQMEGKNGYTF. DNA of the CDR3: TGTGCCAGCAGCTTATCCCAAATGGAGGGGAAGAACGGCTACACCTTC.

For this clone: At the DNA level, this CDR3 is encoded by other sequences in the same sample as well. Here the CDR3 DNA reads TGCGCCAGCAGCCAAGACCTGAATCAGCCCCAGCATTTT. Translation: CASSQDLNQPQHF. The chain recombines TRBV4-3 with TRBJ1-5; D is undetermined. V gave up 0 bases and J gave up 4 bases, with 4 bases separating them. This CDR3 is built from 13 residues. The germline V gene encodes CDR1 LGHNA and CDR2 YSLEER.

The gene calls are TRBV7-9 and TRBJ1-6; unclear D gene. The CDR3 loop spans 14 amino acids. V lost 1 base and J 8 bases, leaving 9 bases between the germline ends. The germline CDR1 and CDR2 sequences are SEHNR and FQNEAQ (reference sequence). CDR3 loop: CASSLDSFYSPLHF. CDR3 sequence (DNA): TGTGCCAGCAGCTTAGACAGTTTCTATTCACCCCTCCACTTT.

This sequence joins TRBV19 and TRBJ1-1; tentatively, D is TRBD1 (6 bases). The CDR3 length is 14 residues. CDR1 is LNHDA, CDR2 SQIVND, per germline (reference sequence). Trimming took 3 bases from V and 3 from J, leaving 11 bases between them. In nucleotides, the CDR3 is TGTGCCAGTAGTATGTCAGGGGCCTACACTGAAGCTTTCTTT. Translating gives CASSMSGAYTEAFF.

V usage is TRBV6-5 and J usage is TRBJ2-5; 7 bases line up with TRBD1. This CDR3 has 13 amino acids. Germline assignment: CDR1 MNHEY and CDR2 SVGAGI. After removal of 5 bases from V and 5 bases from J, the junction contained 5 bases not matched to a gene. This chain's CDR3 is CASSIGGAETQYF. The CDR3 DNA is TGTGCCAGCAGTATAGGGGGCGCGGAGACCCAGTACTTC.

The chain links TRBV18 to TRBJ2-7, with a tentative D call TRBD2 (7 bases). The germline V gene encodes CDR1 KGHSH and CDR2 LQKENI. The CDR3 is 14 residues long. Deletions cut 4 bases from V and 3 bases from J, with 13 bases between. The CDR3, as DNA: TGTGCCAGCTCACTCCCGGGGGGCGGCTACGAGCAGTACTTC. This gives the protein CASSLPGGGYEQYF.

The sample holds one count of this clone. This chain joins TRBV7-2 and TRBJ2-5, with D unresolved. The CDR3 is 14 amino acids. CDR1 and CDR2 (germline): SGHTA, FQGNSA. V dropped 1 base and J dropped 4 bases, with 10 bases sitting between them. The CDR3 protein is CASSLGADRETQYF. CDR3 nucleotides: TGTGCCAGCAGCTTAGGGGCAGATAGAGAGACCCAGTACTTC.

The chain joins TRBV30 to TRBJ1-2; 9 bases are shared with TRBD1. The CDR3 is 13 amino acids. Germline V gives CDR1 GTSNPN, CDR2 SVGIG (reference sequence). With V trimmed by 3 bases and J by 12 bases, 11 bases remained unmatched. CDR3 loop: CAWRTPGQGVNTF. The CDR3 DNA follows: TGTGCCTGGAGGACGCCGGGACAGGGTGTGAACACCTTC.

The genes are TRBV19 and TRBJ1-3, with D uncertain. The CDR3 consists of 14 residues. V shed 6 bases and J shed 0 bases, with 9 bases lying between them. Germline V CDR1 and CDR2: LNHDA, SQIVND (reference sequence). The CDR3 loop reads CASRAGSSGNTIYF. As DNA, the CDR3 is TGTGCCAGTAGGGCCGGGAGCTCTGGAAACACCATATATTTT.

The chain carries TRBV2 and TRBJ2-5, with 8 bases fitting TRBD2. This CDR3 is 16 amino acids long. Germline assignment: CDR1 SNHLY and CDR2 FYNNEI. The J segment lost 2 bases and the V segment lost 5 bases, leaving 10 bases of the junction unmatched. The CDR3 nucleotides are TGTGCCAGCAGTTTTGGTCGGGGGGGGCGTCAAGAGACCCAGTACTTC. This gives the protein CASSFGRGGRQETQYF.

The chain carries TRBV30 and TRBJ2-1; D unresolved. V lost 0 bases and J lost 4, with 7 bases in between. Germline values: CDR1 GTSNPN, CDR2 SVGIG (reference sequence). The CDR3 runs to 13 residues. For the CDR3, the DNA is TGTGCCTGGAGTGTTGATCGGTACAATGAGCAGTTCTTC. This translates into CAWSVDRYNEQFF.

This clone was seen a few times. The chain employs TRBV6-5 and TRBJ1-2, with D possibly matching TRBD1 (6 bases). The CDR3 has 14 residues. Germline V CDR1 and CDR2: MNHEY, SVGAGI. V lost 6 bases, J lost 4 bases, and 15 bases lay in between. The CDR3 is CASRTPGVGYGYTF. CDR3 sequence (DNA): TGTGCCAGCAGGACCCCAGGGGTTGGCTATGGCTACACCTTC.

Note on this clone: A read error may produce the germline difference seen at one junction end. The gene calls are TRBV6-1 and TRBJ2-7, with a weak D call TRBD2 (5 bases). The length of the CDR3 is 13 residues. CDR1 is MNHNS, CDR2 SASEGT, per germline. For the CDR3, the DNA is TGTGCCAGCAGGGAAGCTGGGAGCACAGAGCAGTACTTC. Translation: CASREAGSTEQYF.

The chain employs TRBV11-2 and TRBJ2-7; TRBD2 aligns across 7 bases. The V and J ends lost 3 bases and 3 bases, in that order; junction bases with no gene match: 5. CDR1 and CDR2 (germline): SGHAT, FQNNGV. The CDR3 sequence is 14 residues long. The CDR3 is CASSFGGSNYEQYF. In DNA form, the CDR3 reads TGTGCCAGCAGCTTCGGGGGGTCCAACTACGAGCAGTACTTC.

The genes are TRBV7-9 and TRBJ1-1; 8 positions agree with TRBD1. The CDR3 consists of 13 residues. V was clipped by 5 bases and J by 6 bases; unmatched bases: 5. The germline CDR1 and CDR2 sequences are SEHNR and FQNEAQ (reference sequence). The CDR3 DNA sequence: TGTGCCAGCAGCGTCCGGGACAGGCCTGAAGCTTTCTTT. Translation gives CASSVRDRPEAFF.

The V gene is TRBV30, the J gene TRBJ1-1; D gene uncertain. This CDR3 is 12 amino acids long. V was clipped by 3 bases and J by 4 bases, with 9 bases between them. Germline values: CDR1 GTSNPN, CDR2 SVGIG (reference sequence). CDR3 amino acids: CAWRAFATEAFF. In DNA, the CDR3 is TGTGCCTGGAGGGCTTTCGCCACTGAAGCTTTCTTT.

The chain links TRBV2 to TRBJ2-7; 10 bases match TRBD1. Germline V gene sequence: CDR1 SNHLY, CDR2 FYNNEI. V gave up 6 bases and J gave up 3 bases; unmatched junction bases: 5. This CDR3 region has 14 residues. The CDR3 nucleotides read TGTGCCAGCAGCGACTGGACAGGGGGCTACGAGCAGTACTTC. This codes for CASSDWTGGYEQYF. The full variable domain, its missing parts supplied by reference TRBV2 and TRBJ2-7, is EPEVTQTPSHQVTQMGQEVILRCVPISNHLYFYWYRQILGQKVEFLVSFYNNEISEKSEIFDDQFSVERPDGSNFTLKIRSTKLEDSAMYFCASSDWTGGYEQYFGPGTRLTVT.

The chain has TRBV12-3 or TRBV12-4 and TRBJ1-2; D is possibly TRBD1 (5 bases). This CDR3 has 13 amino acids. V lost 3 bases to trimming and J lost 2 bases, with 7 bases between them. CDR3 region: CASSLGGNYGYTF. CDR3 coding DNA: TGTGCCAGCAGTTTGGGGGGGAACTATGGCTACACCTTC.

This clone was seen just once. This chain uses TRBV6-6 with TRBJ1-1; 7 nucleotides agree with TRBD1. With 4 bases clipped from V and 0 bases from J, the junction kept 8 bases outside the gene matches. This CDR3 is built from 16 residues. Germline values: CDR1 MNHNY, CDR2 SVGAGI (reference sequence). CDR3 sequence (DNA): TGTGCCAGCAGTTCCGGACAGGTCCCCTTGAACACTGAAGCTTTCTTT. Its translation is CASSSGQVPLNTEAFF.

V gene TRBV6-5 combines with J gene TRBJ1-3, with a tentative D call TRBD1 (5 bases). The V end lost 10 bases, the J end lost 5 bases, and 12 bases lay between the germline ends. Germline CDR1 and CDR2: MNHEY and SVGAGI. The CDR3 sequence is 12 residues long. The CDR3 DNA is TGTGCCACCAAGGGACTAAGAAACACCATATATTTT. Encoded protein: CATKGLRNTIYF.

This chain connects TRBV7-6 to TRBJ2-5; 7 nucleotides agree with TRBD2. The junction had 16 bases not matched to a gene; V was cut back by 5 bases and J by 4 bases. Germline V lookup: CDR1 SGHVS, CDR2 FNYEAQ. CDR3 length equals 17 residues. CDR3 DNA: TGTGCCAGCAGCCCTCGGGGAGGGACTACCGCCCCAGAGACCCAGTACTTC. It encodes CASSPRGGTTAPETQYF.

This clone was picked up many times. The chain couples TRBV19 to TRBJ2-7, with TRBD1 matching over 9 bases. V was clipped by 9 bases and J by 4 bases; unmatched bases: 13. The germline gives CDR1 LNHDA, CDR2 SQIVND (reference sequence). The CDR3 runs to 15 residues. The CDR3 DNA follows: TGTGCCAGCCAGTGGGCCACAGGGGGCGGTTACGAGCAGTACTTC. This encodes CASQWATGGGYEQYF.